A single sample is the source of the 24 T cell receptor beta chains below, sequenced in a study of cytomegalovirus exposure and HLA in healthy donors. The protocol was immunoSEQ multiplex PCR, while the TCRdb copy is restricted to in-frame clones and leaves out a portion. Counted here are about 340,000 clones, just over 85% occurring once; the ten biggest clones make up about 0.8%. Sequenced input: PBMCs. All receptors come from a woman between 18 and 29 years old in good health and CMV-seronegative.

The V and J genes are TRBV7-3 and TRBJ2-7, with 7 positions matching TRBD2. Trimming removed 5 bases from V and 6 bases from J; junction bases left unmatched: 13. CDR3 length: 15 residues. Germline loops: CDR1 SGHTA, CDR2 FQGTGA. The CDR3 region has the DNA TGTGCCAGCAGCCTATCGGGACTACAAGCCTCCGAGCAGTACTTC. This gives the protein CASSLSGLQASEQYF. Filled out from reference TRBV7-3 and TRBJ2-7, the complete variable domain reads GAGVSQTPSNKVTEKGKYVELRCDPISGHTALYWYRQSLGQGPEFLIYFQGTGAADDSGLPNDRFFAVRPEGSVSTLKIQRTERGDSAVYLCASSLSGLQASEQYFGPGTRLTVT.

V is TRBV13 and J is TRBJ1-1; D unclear. The CDR3 covers 13 residues. Germline V gene data show CDR1 as PRHDT and CDR2 as FYEKMQ (reference sequence). The V gene lost 6 bases and the J gene lost 0 bases, with 8 bases spanning the gap. The DNA of the CDR3 is TGTGCCAGCAGGCCGGGAATGAACACTGAAGCTTTCTTT. Protein sequence: CASRPGMNTEAFF.

As to this clone: Other nucleotide sequences from this sample produce the same CDR3. The chain combines TRBV6-5 with TRBJ2-7, with D hard to call. V shed 2 bases and J shed 0 bases, with 14 bases lying between them. CDR3 length equals 16 residues. From germline, CDR1 is MNHEY and CDR2 SVGAGI. The DNA for the CDR3 is TGTGCCAGCAGTTACGCGGTGGTAGGTAACTCCTACGAGCAGTACTTC. It codes for CASSYAVVGNSYEQYF.

The chain carries TRBV25-1 and TRBJ2-7; D ambiguous. Germline V lookup: CDR1 MGHDK, CDR2 SYGVNS. This CDR3 is 15 amino acids long. Trimming stripped 5 bases from V and 1 base from J, with 15 bases between. The chain's CDR3 is CASSPMGSVSYEQYF. CDR3 nucleotides: TGTGCCAGCAGTCCGATGGGCTCTGTTTCCTACGAGCAGTACTTC.

The chain employs TRBV6-5 and TRBJ2-7; possible D gene TRBD2, 6 bases. Trimming cost V 7 bases and J 4 bases, with 20 bases left between them. Germline assignment: CDR1 MNHEY and CDR2 SVGAGI. The CDR3 has 15 amino acids. The CDR3 spells CASKGRDQLGYEQYF. CDR3 coding DNA: TGTGCCAGCAAAGGGCGGGACCAGCTAGGGTACGAGCAGTACTTC.

The chain uses TRBV7-9 and TRBJ1-1; 12 bases line up with TRBD1. Germline values: CDR1 SEHNR, CDR2 FQNEAQ (reference sequence). This CDR3 is built from 16 residues. Trimming removed 5 bases from V and 3 bases from J; junction bases left unmatched: 7. The CDR3 spells CASSPGTGGLDTEAFF. CDR3 DNA sequence: TGTGCCAGCAGCCCCGGGACAGGGGGCCTGGACACTGAAGCTTTCTTT.

The chain recombines TRBV6-1 with TRBJ2-7; 7 bases align to TRBD2. The CDR3 is 15 amino acids. V was pared by 2 bases and J by 2 bases, with 6 bases of the junction left unmatched. Germline CDR1 MNHNS, CDR2 SASEGT. The CDR3 region is CASSEFGSGTYEQYF. CDR3 DNA: TGTGCCAGCAGTGAATTCGGAAGCGGGACCTACGAGCAGTACTTC.

This clone appeared a few times. The rearrangement joins TRBV27 to TRBJ1-2; maybe TRBD1 (5 bases). V lost 3 bases and J 8 bases, leaving 16 bases between the germline ends. CDR1 and CDR2 (germline): MNHEY, SMNVEV (reference sequence). The CDR3 consists of 14 residues. The CDR3 nucleotides are TGTGCCAGCAGTTTCAGACAGACCCACTCCGGCTACACCTTC. Translated: CASSFRQTHSGYTF.

The rearrangement links TRBV5-1 to TRBJ2-3, with 9 bases aligning to TRBD2. Per the germline V gene, CDR1 is SGHRS and CDR2 is YFSETQ. The CDR3 extends over 15 amino acids. Trimming cost V 5 bases and J 2 bases; bases outside gene matches: 6. The CDR3 DNA is TGCGCCAGCAGTCCAAAGCGGGAGGACACAGATACGCAGTATTTT. This translates into CASSPKREDTDTQYF.

This chain links TRBV30 with TRBJ1-1; TRBD1 matches 7 bases. The CDR3 is 13 residues long. Germline trimming cut 8 bases from V and 1 base from J; bases unmatched to any gene: 7. Looked up from germline, CDR1 is GTSNPN and CDR2 is SVGIG (reference sequence). CDR3 in amino acids: CASRDSSNTEAFF. CDR3 coding DNA: TGTGCCAGCAGGGACAGTTCGAACACTGAAGCTTTCTTT. Together with reference TRBV30 and TRBJ1-1, the CDR3 gives the full variable domain: SQTIHQWPATLVQPVGSPLSLECTVEGTSNPNLYWYRQAAGRGLQLLFYSVGIGQISSEVPQNLSASRPQDRQFILSSKKLLLSDSGFYLCASRDSSNTEAFFGQGTRLTVV.

This chain joins TRBV28 and TRBJ2-7; 7 bases agree with TRBD1. Germline V gene sequence: CDR1 MDHEN, CDR2 SYDVKM. Trimming cost V 7 bases and J 3 bases; bases outside gene matches: 12. The CDR3 has 15 amino acids. The CDR3 DNA follows: TGTGCCAGCAAGGTAACGGGACAGAGATACTACGAGCAGTACTTC. Its protein product is CASKVTGQRYYEQYF.

The rearrangement uses TRBV28 and TRBJ1-3, with D unresolved. V was pared by 4 bases and J by 4 bases, with 5 bases between. CDR1 and CDR2 from the germline V gene are MDHEN and SYDVKM. CDR3 length equals 12 residues. CDR3 DNA: TGTGCCAGCAGTTCACAGGGAAACACCATATATTTT. Translated, it gives CASSSQGNTIYF.

The chain recombines TRBV2 with TRBJ1-1; possibly TRBD1 for D (5 bases). The length of the CDR3 is 12 residues. Trimming shortened V by 2 bases and J by 6 bases, and 7 bases separated the two germline ends. Germline V gene sequence: CDR1 SNHLY, CDR2 FYNNEI. The CDR3 protein is CASSEWGAEAFF. Here the CDR3 DNA reads TGTGCCAGCAGTGAATGGGGGGCTGAAGCTTTCTTT.

The chain recombines TRBV6-5 with TRBJ1-2; D gene ambiguous. V was cut by 5 bases and J by 5 bases, with 15 bases left in between. CDR3 length equals 14 residues. The germline V gene has CDR1 MNHEY and CDR2 SVGAGI. The chain's CDR3 is CASSPVTKTYGYTF. CDR3 nucleotides: TGTGCCAGCAGTCCGGTCACGAAGACTTATGGCTACACCTTC.

V and J are TRBV13 and TRBJ2-7, with 8 bases matching TRBD2. Germline CDR1 PRHDT, CDR2 FYEKMQ (reference sequence). This CDR3 has 15 residues. Trimming cost V 5 bases and J 6 bases; bases outside gene matches: 12. Here the CDR3 reads CASSPATAGVLEQYF. The CDR3 nucleotides are TGTGCCAGCAGCCCGGCCACAGCGGGAGTACTCGAGCAGTACTTC.

In regard to this clone: The same CDR3 also results from other DNA sequences found in this sample. The CDR3 here is CASSSTNEKLFF. The CDR3 DNA is TGTGCCAGCAGTTCGACTAATGAAAAACTGTTTTTT. J is TRBJ1-4 and V is TRBV28; unclear D gene. V lost 4 bases and J 2 bases, leaving 2 bases between the germline ends. Germline values: CDR1 MDHEN, CDR2 SYDVKM. The CDR3 consists of 12 residues.

J is TRBJ2-1 and V is TRBV9; weak D call: TRBD1 (6 bases). The CDR3 extends over 17 amino acids. The V end lost 0 bases, the J end lost 5 bases, and 18 bases lay between the germline ends. Per germline, CDR1 SGDLS and CDR2 YYNGEE. In DNA form, the CDR3 reads TGTGCCAGCAGCGTAGCCGATTTTGGGGACACTAACAATGAGCAGTTCTTC. The encoded protein is CASSVADFGDTNNEQFF.

The chain carries TRBV4-3 and TRBJ2-3; D unclear. The germline V gene encodes CDR1 LGHNA and CDR2 YSLEER. V lost 3 bases and J 4 bases, leaving 5 bases between the germline ends. The CDR3 loop spans 12 amino acids. The CDR3 nucleotides are TGCGCCAGCAGCCATGTCGCAGATACGCAGTATTTT. Protein product: CASSHVADTQYF.

The chain carries TRBV7-2 and TRBJ2-5; the match to TRBD2 covers 7 bases. V lost 6 bases to trimming and J lost 3 bases; unmatched junction nucleotides: 7. The CDR3 extends over 14 amino acids. The V gene's germline CDR1 is SGHTA and CDR2 FQGNSA. CDR3 residues: CASSRGGAEETQYF. The CDR3 bases are TGTGCCAGCAGTCGCGGGGGAGCGGAAGAGACCCAGTACTTC. The whole variable domain, remainder taken from reference TRBV7-2 and TRBJ2-5, is GAGVSQSPSNKVTEKGKDVELRCDPISGHTALYWYRQSLGQGLEFLIYFQGNSAPDKSGLPSDRFSAERTGGSVSTLTIQRTQQEDSAVYLCASSRGGAEETQYFGPGTRLLVL.

The chain carries TRBV27 and TRBJ1-2; D gene ambiguous. Germline CDR1 reads MNHEY; CDR2 reads SMNVEV (reference sequence). Deletions cut 4 bases from V and 0 bases from J, with 15 bases between. The CDR3 length is 16 residues. CDR3 amino acids: CASSSRSGGPNYGYTF. For the CDR3, the DNA is TGTGCCAGCAGTTCCCGTTCTGGCGGGCCTAACTATGGCTACACCTTC.

The chain links TRBV4-2 to TRBJ2-3, with 8 nucleotides matching TRBD2. This CDR3 contains 14 residues. Trimming removed 4 bases from V and 8 bases from J; junction bases left unmatched: 8. Germline V gives CDR1 LGHNA, CDR2 YNFKEQ. The CDR3 sequence: CASSPGRVQGTQYF. CDR3 nucleotide sequence: TGTGCCAGCAGCCCCGGGAGGGTTCAAGGTACGCAGTATTTT.

This chain connects TRBV29-1 to TRBJ1-5; 7 nucleotides line up with TRBD1. CDR1 and CDR2 from the germline V gene are SQVTM and ANQGSEA. Unmatched junction bases numbered 7, after V lost 4 bases and J lost 4 bases. This CDR3 spans 14 amino acids. CDR3 DNA: TGCAGCGTTGCCGAAGGGGGCTTTAATCAGCCCCAGCATTTT. Its translation is CSVAEGGFNQPQHF.

This clone was seen more than once but under ten times. The rearrangement uses TRBV4-1 and TRBJ1-5; D unclear. V lost 3 bases to trimming and J lost 1 base, with 7 bases between them. Germline V CDR1 and CDR2: MGHRA, YSYEKL. The CDR3 has 14 amino acids. The CDR3 is CASSHVESNQPQHF. The CDR3 DNA reads as TGCGCCAGCAGCCATGTGGAGAGCAATCAGCCCCAGCATTTT.

Here the CDR3 reads CASSPAGGLNTEAFF. The CDR3 nucleotides read TGTGCCAGCAGCCCAGCAGGGGGTTTGAACACTGAAGCTTTCTTT. This chain uses TRBV7-2 with TRBJ1-1, with 7 bases lining up with TRBD1. With 5 bases clipped from V and 0 bases from J, the junction kept 6 bases outside the gene matches. Germline lookup yields CDR1 SGHTA and CDR2 FQGNSA. The CDR3 contains 15 residues.